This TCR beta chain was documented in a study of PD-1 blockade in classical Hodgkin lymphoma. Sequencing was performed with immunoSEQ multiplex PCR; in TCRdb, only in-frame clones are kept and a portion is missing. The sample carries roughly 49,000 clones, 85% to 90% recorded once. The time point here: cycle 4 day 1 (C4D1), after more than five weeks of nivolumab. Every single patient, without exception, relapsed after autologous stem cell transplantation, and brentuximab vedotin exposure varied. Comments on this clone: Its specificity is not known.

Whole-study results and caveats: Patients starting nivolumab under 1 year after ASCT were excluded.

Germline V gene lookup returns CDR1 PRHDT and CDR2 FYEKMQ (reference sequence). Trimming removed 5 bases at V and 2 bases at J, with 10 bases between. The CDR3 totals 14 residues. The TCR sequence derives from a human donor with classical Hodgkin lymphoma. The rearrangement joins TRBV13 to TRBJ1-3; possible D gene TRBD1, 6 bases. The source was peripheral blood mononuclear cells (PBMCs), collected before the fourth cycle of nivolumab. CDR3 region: CASSARTAGNTIYF. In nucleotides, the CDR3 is TGTGCCAGCAGCGCCAGGACAGCTGGAAACACCATATATTTT.